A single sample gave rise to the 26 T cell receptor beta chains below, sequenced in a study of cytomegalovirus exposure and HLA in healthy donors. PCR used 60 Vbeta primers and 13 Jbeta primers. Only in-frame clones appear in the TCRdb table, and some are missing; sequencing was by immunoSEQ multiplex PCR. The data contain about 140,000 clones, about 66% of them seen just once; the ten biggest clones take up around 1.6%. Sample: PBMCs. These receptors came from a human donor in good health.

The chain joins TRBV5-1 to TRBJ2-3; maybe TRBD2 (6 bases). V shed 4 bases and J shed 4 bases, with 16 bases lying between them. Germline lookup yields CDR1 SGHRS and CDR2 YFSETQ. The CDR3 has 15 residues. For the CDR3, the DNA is TGCGCCAGCAGCGCGGAGGGAAGATGGGCAGATACGCAGTATTTT. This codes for CASSAEGRWADTQYF.

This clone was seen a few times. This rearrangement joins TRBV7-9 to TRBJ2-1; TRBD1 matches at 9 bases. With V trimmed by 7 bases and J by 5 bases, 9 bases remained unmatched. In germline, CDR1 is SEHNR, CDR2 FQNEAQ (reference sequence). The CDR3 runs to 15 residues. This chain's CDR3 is CASTLPGQGNNEQFF. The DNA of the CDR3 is TGTGCCAGCACCCTTCCGGGACAGGGCAACAATGAGCAGTTCTTC. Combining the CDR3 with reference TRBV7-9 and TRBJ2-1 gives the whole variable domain DTGVSQNPRHKITKRGQNVTFRCDPISEHNRLYWYRQTLGQGPEFLTYFQNEAQLEKSRLLSDRFSAERPKGSFSTLEIQRTEQGDSAMYLCASTLPGQGNNEQFFGPGTRLTVL.

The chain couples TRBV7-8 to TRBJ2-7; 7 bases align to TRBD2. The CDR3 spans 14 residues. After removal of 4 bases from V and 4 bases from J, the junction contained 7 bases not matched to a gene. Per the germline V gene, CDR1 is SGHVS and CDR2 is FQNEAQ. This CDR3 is CASSSRQGGYEQYF. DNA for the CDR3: TGTGCCAGCAGCTCCCGGCAGGGAGGGTACGAGCAGTACTTC.

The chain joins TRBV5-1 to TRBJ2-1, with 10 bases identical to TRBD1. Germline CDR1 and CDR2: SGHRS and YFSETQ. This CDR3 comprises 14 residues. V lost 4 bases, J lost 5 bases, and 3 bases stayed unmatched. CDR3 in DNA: TGCGCCAGCAGCCCGGGACAGGGGCACAATGAGCAGTTCTTC. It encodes CASSPGQGHNEQFF.

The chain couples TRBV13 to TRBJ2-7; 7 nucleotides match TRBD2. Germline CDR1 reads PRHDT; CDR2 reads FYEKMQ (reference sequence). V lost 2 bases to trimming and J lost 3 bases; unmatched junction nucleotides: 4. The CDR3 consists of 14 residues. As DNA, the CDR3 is TGTGCCAGCAGCTTATATACTAGCGTCTACGAGCAGTACTTC. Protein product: CASSLYTSVYEQYF.

CDR3 residues: CASSQDQAAGGTSPHTDTQYF. As DNA, the CDR3 is TGCGCCAGCAGCCAAGATCAGGCGGCAGGGGGAACGAGTCCACACACAGATACGCAGTATTTT. The rearrangement links TRBV4-3 to TRBJ2-3; 7 bases line up with TRBD1. In germline, CDR1 is LGHNA, CDR2 YSLEER. V shed 0 bases, J shed 2 bases, and the junction held 20 bases outside the gene matches. CDR3 size: 21 residues.

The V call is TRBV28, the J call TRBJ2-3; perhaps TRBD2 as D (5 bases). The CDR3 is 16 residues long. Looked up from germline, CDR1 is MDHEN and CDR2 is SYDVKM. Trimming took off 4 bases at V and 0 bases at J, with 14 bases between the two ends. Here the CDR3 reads CASSSPFGGSTDTQYF. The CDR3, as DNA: TGTGCCAGCAGTTCCCCTTTCGGCGGGAGCACAGATACGCAGTATTTT.

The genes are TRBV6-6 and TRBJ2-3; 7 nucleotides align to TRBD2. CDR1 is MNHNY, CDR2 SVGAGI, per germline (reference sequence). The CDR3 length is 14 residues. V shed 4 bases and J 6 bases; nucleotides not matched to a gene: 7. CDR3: CASSLPTSNDTQYF. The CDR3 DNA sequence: TGTGCCAGCAGTTTACCGACTAGCAATGATACGCAGTATTTT.

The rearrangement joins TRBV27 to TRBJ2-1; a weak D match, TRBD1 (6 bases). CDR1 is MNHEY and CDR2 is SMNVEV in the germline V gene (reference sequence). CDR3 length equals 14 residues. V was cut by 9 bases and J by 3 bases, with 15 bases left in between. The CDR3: CARIRTARYNEQFF. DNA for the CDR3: TGTGCCAGGATTAGGACAGCCCGCTACAATGAGCAGTTCTTC.

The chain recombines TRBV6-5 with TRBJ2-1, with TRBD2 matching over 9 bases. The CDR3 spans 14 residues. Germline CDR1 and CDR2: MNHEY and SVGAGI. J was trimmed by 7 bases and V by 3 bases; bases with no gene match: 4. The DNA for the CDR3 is TGTGCCAGCAGTTATAGCGGGAGTGGGAATGAGCAGTTCTTC. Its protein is CASSYSGSGNEQFF.

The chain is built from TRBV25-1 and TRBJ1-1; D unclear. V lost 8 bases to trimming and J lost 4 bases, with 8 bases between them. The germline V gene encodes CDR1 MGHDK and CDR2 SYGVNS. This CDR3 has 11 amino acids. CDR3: CASSLATEAFF. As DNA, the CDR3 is TGTGCCAGCTCTCTAGCCACTGAAGCTTTCTTT.

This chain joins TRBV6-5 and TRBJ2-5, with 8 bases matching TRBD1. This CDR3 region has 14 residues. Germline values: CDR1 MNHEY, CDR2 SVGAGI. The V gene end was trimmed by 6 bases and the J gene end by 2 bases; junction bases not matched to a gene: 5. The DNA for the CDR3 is TGTGCCAGCAGCCCGGGACAGGATCAAGAGACCCAGTACTTC. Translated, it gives CASSPGQDQETQYF.

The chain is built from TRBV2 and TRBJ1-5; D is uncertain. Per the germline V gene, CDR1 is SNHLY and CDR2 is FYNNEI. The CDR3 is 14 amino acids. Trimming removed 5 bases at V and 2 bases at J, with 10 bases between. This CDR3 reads CASSRTLGNQPQHF. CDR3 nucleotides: TGTGCCAGCAGTAGGACTCTAGGCAATCAGCCCCAGCATTTT.

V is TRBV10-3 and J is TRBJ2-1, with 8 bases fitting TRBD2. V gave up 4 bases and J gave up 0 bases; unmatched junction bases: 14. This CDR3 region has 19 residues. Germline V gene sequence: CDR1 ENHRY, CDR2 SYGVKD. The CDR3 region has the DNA TGTGCCATCAGTGGCGTTAGCGGGAACCACTCACTCTCCTACAATGAGCAGTTCTTC. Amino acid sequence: CAISGVSGNHSLSYNEQFF.

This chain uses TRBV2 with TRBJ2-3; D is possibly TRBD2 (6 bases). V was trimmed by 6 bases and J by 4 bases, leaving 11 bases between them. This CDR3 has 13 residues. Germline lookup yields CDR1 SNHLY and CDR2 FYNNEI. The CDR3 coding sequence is TGTGCCAGCAGGAGTGCGGGGCCAGATACGCAGTATTTT. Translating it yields CASRSAGPDTQYF.

CDR3 bases: TGTGCCACCAGCATAGAGAGGGGGGGCCTGAATGAAAAACTGTTTTTT. Translated: CATSIERGGLNEKLFF. The chain links TRBV15 to TRBJ1-4, with D tentatively TRBD1 (6 bases). The V and J ends lost 4 bases and 5 bases respectively, with 17 bases between them. The CDR3 sequence is 16 residues long. The germline V gene encodes CDR1 LNHNV and CDR2 YYDKDF (reference sequence).

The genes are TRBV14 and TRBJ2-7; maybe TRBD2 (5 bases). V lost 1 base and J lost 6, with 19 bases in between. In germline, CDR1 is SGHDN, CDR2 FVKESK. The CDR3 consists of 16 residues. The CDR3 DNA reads TGTGCCAGCAGCCAAGTGAGGCCCGGAAGAGAGGGCGAGCAGTACTTC. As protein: CASSQVRPGREGEQYF.

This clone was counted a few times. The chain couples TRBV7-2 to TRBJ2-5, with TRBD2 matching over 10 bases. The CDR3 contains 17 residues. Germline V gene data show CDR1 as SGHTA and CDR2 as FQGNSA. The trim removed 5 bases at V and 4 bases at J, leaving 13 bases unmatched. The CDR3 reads CASSAEYLAGVGETQYF. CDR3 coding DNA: TGTGCCAGCAGCGCCGAATATCTAGCGGGAGTTGGAGAGACCCAGTACTTC.

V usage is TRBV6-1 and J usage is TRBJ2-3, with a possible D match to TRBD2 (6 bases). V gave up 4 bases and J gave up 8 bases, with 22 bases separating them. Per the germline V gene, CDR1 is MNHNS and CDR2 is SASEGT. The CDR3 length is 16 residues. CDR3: CASSGLLGTAAGTQYF. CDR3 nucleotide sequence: TGTGCCAGCAGTGGTCTATTGGGTACGGCAGCGGGTACGCAGTATTTT.

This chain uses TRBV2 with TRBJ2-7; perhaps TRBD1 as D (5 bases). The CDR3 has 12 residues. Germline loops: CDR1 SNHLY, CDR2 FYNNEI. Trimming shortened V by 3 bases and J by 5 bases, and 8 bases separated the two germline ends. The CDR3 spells CASSDQGDEQYF. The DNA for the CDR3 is TGTGCCAGCAGTGACCAAGGGGACGAGCAGTACTTC.

The CDR3: CASSITGGTEAFF. CDR3 sequence (DNA): TGTGCCAGTAGTATCACAGGGGGTACTGAAGCTTTCTTT. V usage is TRBV19 and J usage is TRBJ1-1, with 8 bases lining up with TRBD1. Germline V gives CDR1 LNHDA, CDR2 SQIVND (reference sequence). The CDR3 runs to 13 residues. After removal of 3 bases from V and 5 bases from J, the junction contained 2 bases not matched to a gene.

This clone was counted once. The chain's CDR3 is CASSHPGTDTQYF. As DNA, the CDR3 is TGTGCCAGCAGCCATCCGGGTACAGATACGCAGTATTTT. The gene calls are TRBV5-4 and TRBJ2-3; D uncertain. V was cut by 4 bases and J by 3 bases, with 9 bases left in between. Germline CDR1 reads SGHNT; CDR2 reads YYREEE (reference sequence). The CDR3 is 13 amino acids.

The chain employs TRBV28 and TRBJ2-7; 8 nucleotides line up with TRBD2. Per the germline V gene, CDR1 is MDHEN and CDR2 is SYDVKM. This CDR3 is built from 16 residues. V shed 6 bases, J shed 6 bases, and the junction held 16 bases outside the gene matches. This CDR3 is CASSLPRGGRSSEQYF. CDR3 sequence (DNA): TGTGCCAGCAGCCTACCGCGGGGCGGGAGGAGCAGCGAGCAGTACTTC.

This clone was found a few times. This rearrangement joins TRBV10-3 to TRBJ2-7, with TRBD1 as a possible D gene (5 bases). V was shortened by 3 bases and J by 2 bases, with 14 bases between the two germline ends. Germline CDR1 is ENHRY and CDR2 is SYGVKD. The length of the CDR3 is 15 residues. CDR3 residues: CAISEGVRGPYEQYF. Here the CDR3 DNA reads TGTGCCATCAGTGAAGGGGTAAGGGGTCCCTACGAGCAGTACTTC.

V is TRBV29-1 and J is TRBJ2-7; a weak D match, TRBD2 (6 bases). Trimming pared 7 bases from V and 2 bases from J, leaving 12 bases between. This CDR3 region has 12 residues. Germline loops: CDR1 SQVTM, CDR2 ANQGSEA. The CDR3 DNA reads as TGCAGCGGAGGAGGGGACGCCTACGAGCAGTACTTC. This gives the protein CSGGGDAYEQYF.

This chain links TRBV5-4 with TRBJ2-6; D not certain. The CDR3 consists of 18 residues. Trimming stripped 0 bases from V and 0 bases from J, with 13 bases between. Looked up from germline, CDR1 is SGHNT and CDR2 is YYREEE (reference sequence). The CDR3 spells CASSLGWSGNSGANVLTF. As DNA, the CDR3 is TGTGCCAGCAGCTTGGGTTGGTCAGGCAACTCTGGGGCCAACGTCCTGACTTTC.